The 18 T cell receptor beta chains in this list originate from one sample, sequenced in a study of beta chain features in type 1 diabetes (dated by TCRdb to the late 2010s). Libraries were prepared through the immunoSEQ multiplex PCR assay. The entire isolated RNA was reverse transcribed using the High Capacity cDNA Reverse Transcription Kit, and thus expressed TCRB transcripts were sequenced. Here the immuneACCESS table is served through TCRdb, limited to in-frame sequences with V and J called. Missing clones are a known gap in these copies; in checked studies unresolved V genes cover under half, and the rest lacks a known reason. For this sample the table gives some 150,000 clones, of which around 10% were detected only once. The ten most abundant clones make up 2% to 2.5% of the sample. Sequencing used central memory CD4+ T cells from blood. Every receptor here comes from a man younger than 30 in good health.

This clone has just a few counts. The gene calls are TRBV5-4 and TRBJ1-1; no reliable D call. The germline gives CDR1 SGHNT, CDR2 YYREEE (reference sequence). The CDR3 is 11 residues long. V shed 0 bases and J shed 12 bases, with 9 bases lying between them. The CDR3 region is CASSLERRTFF. The CDR3, as DNA: TGTGCCAGCAGCTTGGAGCGGCGGACTTTCTTT.

Only a few counts were recorded for this clone. V usage is TRBV10-3 and J usage is TRBJ1-2; possible D gene TRBD1, 6 bases. The CDR3 runs to 15 residues. Per germline, CDR1 ENHRY and CDR2 SYGVKD. V shed 4 bases and J shed 0 bases, with 12 bases lying between them. The CDR3 is CAISVDRRANYGYTF. CDR3 nucleotides: TGTGCCATCAGTGTTGACAGGCGAGCTAACTATGGCTACACCTTC.

The chain has TRBV29-1 and TRBJ1-1; TRBD1 might be the D (5 bases). Trimming took 4 bases from V and 6 from J, leaving 12 bases between them. This CDR3 comprises 12 residues. Germline lookup yields CDR1 SQVTM and CDR2 ANQGSEA. The CDR3 region has the DNA TGCAGCGTTGCATGGCAGGGCGCTGAAGCTTTCTTT. Translated: CSVAWQGAEAFF. The complete variable domain, with remaining parts taken from reference TRBV29-1 and TRBJ1-1, reads SAVISQKPSRDICQRGTSLTIQCQVDSQVTMMFWYRQQPGQSLTLIATANQGSEATYESGFVIDKFPISRPNLTFSTLTVSNMSPEDSSIYLCSVAWQGAEAFFGQGTRLTVV.

The table lists this clone with a few counts. For the CDR3, the DNA is TGTGCCAGCAGCGTAGTTCGCGGGAGACAAGAGACCCAGTACTTC. It encodes CASSVVRGRQETQYF. V usage is TRBV9 and J usage is TRBJ2-5; 7 bases align to TRBD2. Germline-derived CDR1 and CDR2 are SGDLS and YYNGEE. This CDR3 has 15 residues. The V segment lost 0 bases and the J segment 2 bases; nucleotides outside the gene matches: 4.

In its sample, this clone was seen a few times. The chain uses TRBV19 and TRBJ1-1; no reliable D call. Trimming cost V 1 base and J 0 bases, with 9 bases left between them. There are 15 residues in the CDR3. Germline CDR1 is LNHDA and CDR2 is SQIVND (reference sequence). CDR3 bases: TGTGCCAGTAGTATAGGTCCCGCTATGAACACTGAAGCTTTCTTT. Encoded protein: CASSIGPAMNTEAFF.

This clone showed up just a few times. V is TRBV7-9 and J is TRBJ2-2; the D call may be TRBD1 or TRBD2 (5 bases each). CDR1 SEHNR and CDR2 FQNEAQ come from the germline V gene (reference sequence). CDR3 length equals 14 residues. V lost 3 bases to trimming and J lost 7 bases, with 12 bases between them. The CDR3 region has the DNA TGTGCCAGCAGCTTCCTCGGGGCTGGCGGGGAGCTGTTTTTT. Amino acid sequence: CASSFLGAGGELFF.

This sequence joins TRBV4-3 and TRBJ2-3; no clear D. Germline V gives CDR1 LGHNA, CDR2 YSLEER. CDR3 size: 14 residues. V lost 1 base, J lost 5 bases, and 10 bases lay in between. The DNA for the CDR3 is TGCGCCAGCAGCCAAGTCGACGGCCAAGATACGCAGTATTTT. Amino acids: CASSQVDGQDTQYF.

This clone was counted between two and nine times. This sequence joins TRBV6-6 and TRBJ2-7, with TRBD1 matching 7 bases. Germline trimming cut 6 bases from V and 3 bases from J; bases unmatched to any gene: 8. The CDR3 loop spans 14 amino acids. The germline V gene encodes CDR1 MNHNY and CDR2 SVGAGI (reference sequence). The CDR3 here is CASSYRQGRYEQYF. In nucleotides, the CDR3 is TGTGCCAGCAGCTATAGACAGGGCCGCTACGAGCAGTACTTC.

This clone was detected only a few times. This likely reflects a read error, since a far larger clone is one base away. This chain links TRBV5-6 with TRBJ2-6; no definite D call. This CDR3 contains 15 residues. Germline CDR1 is SGHDT and CDR2 is YYEEEE. V gave up 4 bases and J gave up 2 bases, with 10 bases separating them. The CDR3 nucleotides are TGTGCCAGCAGCCAAGTAACAGCTGGGGCCAACGTCCTGACTTTC. Its protein is CASSQVTAGANVLTF.

This clone was counted only a few times. The V and J genes are TRBV28 and TRBJ2-1; weak D call: TRBD2 (7 bases). This CDR3 region has 15 residues. Trimming stripped 8 bases from V and 8 bases from J, with 22 bases between. Looked up from germline, CDR1 is MDHEN and CDR2 is SYDVKM. CDR3 protein: CASLKGWGGFDEQFF. The DNA for the CDR3 is TGTGCCAGCCTGAAAGGGTGGGGGGGCTTCGATGAGCAGTTCTTC.

The chain is built from TRBV28 and TRBJ2-7, with D unresolved. This CDR3 has 12 amino acids. Germline values: CDR1 MDHEN, CDR2 SYDVKM. The V and J ends lost 5 bases and 3 bases respectively, with 8 bases between them. DNA of the CDR3: TGTGCCAGCAGTCCCAGTAACTACGAGCAGTACTTC. Protein: CASSPSNYEQYF.

The chain combines TRBV7-2 with TRBJ2-7; 9 positions agree with TRBD2. Germline CDR1 is SGHTA and CDR2 is FQGNSA. V lost 5 bases, J lost 1 base, and 6 bases stayed unmatched. The CDR3 is made up of 15 amino acids. The CDR3 region has the DNA TGTGCCAGCAGCGATAGACTAGCGGTTTCCTACGAGCAGTACTTC. It yields the protein CASSDRLAVSYEQYF.

A few counts support this clone. The J gene is TRBJ1-4, the V gene TRBV7-2, with D hard to call. Germline CDR1 is SGHTA and CDR2 is FQGNSA. The CDR3 is 13 amino acids. V dropped 5 bases and J dropped 4 bases, with 8 bases sitting between them. The CDR3 DNA reads TGTGCCAGCAGCCGCGGCGGTAATGAAAAACTGTTTTTT. Amino acids: CASSRGGNEKLFF. Looking up the rest from reference TRBV7-2 and TRBJ1-4 gives the full variable domain: GAGVSQSPSNKVTEKGKDVELRCDPISGHTALYWYRQSLGQGLEFLIYFQGNSAPDKSGLPSDRFSAERTGGSVSTLTIQRTQQEDSAVYLCASSRGGNEKLFFGSGTQLSVL.

The chain couples TRBV18 to TRBJ2-5; no firm D call. CDR3 length: 13 amino acids. With 6 bases removed from V and 2 bases from J, the gap between germline ends came to 10 bases. Germline lookup yields CDR1 KGHSH and CDR2 LQKENI. The CDR3 here is CASSVGLQETQYF. In nucleotides, the CDR3 is TGTGCCAGCTCCGTAGGGCTGCAAGAGACCCAGTACTTC.

This clone was observed a few times. The gene calls are TRBV18 and TRBJ1-4; D remains unclear. V lost 4 bases and J 5 bases, leaving 8 bases between the germline ends. CDR1 KGHSH and CDR2 LQKENI come from the germline V gene. The length of the CDR3 is 13 residues. As DNA, the CDR3 is TGTGCCAGCTCACGTGACTTAAATGAAAAACTGTTTTTT. Residues: CASSRDLNEKLFF.

This chain joins TRBV5-6 and TRBJ1-1, with D hard to call. Germline CDR1 reads SGHDT; CDR2 reads YYEEEE. This CDR3 spans 15 amino acids. The V and J ends lost 1 base and 0 bases respectively, with 10 bases between them. CDR3 sequence (DNA): TGTGCCAGCAGCTTGTTGATAGCCATGAACACTGAAGCTTTCTTT. It translates to CASSLLIAMNTEAFF. Together with reference TRBV5-6 and TRBJ1-1, the CDR3 gives the full variable domain: DAGVTQSPTHLIKTRGQQVTLRCSPKSGHDTVSWYQQALGQGPQFIFQYYEEEERQRGNFPDRFSGHQFPNYSSELNVNALLLGDSALYLCASSLLIAMNTEAFFGQGTRLTVV.

This chain links TRBV29-1 with TRBJ2-3; unclear D gene. Germline CDR1 reads SQVTM; CDR2 reads ANQGSEA. This CDR3 contains 14 residues. V was pared by 3 bases and J by 0 bases, with 10 bases between. The CDR3 spells CSVEGRTSTDTQYF. The CDR3 DNA follows: TGCAGCGTTGAGGGCAGAACTAGCACAGATACGCAGTATTTT.

V gene TRBV4-2 combines with J gene TRBJ2-7, with TRBD1 matching over 7 bases. Germline values: CDR1 LGHNA, CDR2 YNFKEQ. CDR3 length equals 15 residues. V trimming: 0 bases; J trimming: 4 bases; junction bases outside the gene matches: 6. For the CDR3, the DNA is TGTGCCAGCAGCCAAGATTGGGCAGGGGGTTACGAGCAGTACTTC. Amino acids: CASSQDWAGGYEQYF.